This T cell receptor (beta chain) was profiled in a study of spatial heterogeneity in lung cancer (dated by TCRdb to the late 2010s). Broadly, across the study: Beta-chain transcripts were consistently detected in greater numbers than alpha-chain transcripts, which likely reflects a higher abundance of beta-chain transcripts. In the raw uncorrected reads, each unique combination of TCR and UMI appeared more than ten times on average. TCR repertoire features were related to nonsynonymous mutation counts determined by whole-exome sequencing of tumor tissue. In non-small cell lung cancer, the study made a quantitative comparison of TCR alpha and beta repertoires among multiple tumor regions, matched nontumor lung and blood. Both alpha and beta chains were TCR-sequenced in samples taken at surgery, namely 220 tumor regions, 63 to 70 matched nontumor lung samples and about 52 PBMC samples. Study-level results and caveats: Additional single-cell paired TCR alpha and beta sequencing was considered necessary to confirm, at a functional level, the hypothesis that regional TCRs recognize regional mutations. Ubiquitous expanded tumor TCRs were found in blood more often at tumor resection than at routine follow-up.

At least ten counts were recorded for this clonotype. It has no known antigen specificity. Base qualities are not provided; no much larger clone lies one nucleotide away. The CDR3 holds 16 amino acids from the cysteine to the phenylalanine. The DNA shown is the 48-base CDR3, in frame from base 1. Per the germline V gene, MRHNA is the CDR1 and SNTAGT is the CDR2. The germline V and J ends show losses of 4 bases and 4 bases respectively, and no gene match explains 8 bases of the junction. Libraries were prepared through 5' RACE. The sequencer was a NextSeq 500. The TCR library protocol attached a unique molecular identifier to each TCR cDNA molecule to allow correction of PCR and sequencing errors. From the authors' description of their analysis: Decombinator tools were used for TCR identification, UMI-based error correction and CDR3 extraction. TCRs above a frequency of 2 per 1,000, corresponding to the top 1% of the tumor frequency distribution, were defined as expanded. Rényi diversity was computed with the R vegan package after subsampling each repertoire 100 times to 5,000 TCRs. CDR3 similarity networks were built from amino acid triplet string-kernel similarity, connecting CDR3s with pairwise similarity above 0.82. TCRdb ran its own pipeline on the public reads, namely fastp trimming at Q25 and MiXCR clone calling, and kept in-frame beta chains. Every entry covers one CDR3 protein and lists the most common genes and DNA from its rows. What appears here as the V and J calls and clone size reflects TCRdb's work, not the paper's. Counted in this sample were 40,000 or so distinct CDR3 sequences; less than 5.5% of them appeared once. The ten largest clonotypes hold roughly 25% of the sample.

This sample's time point label indicates: sample taken at primary tumor resection. Without any cell sorting, TCR sequencing was performed on whole RNA extracted either from tumor and nontumor lung tissue or from cryopreserved PBMC samples. The donors were more than 65 patients from the lung TRACERx cohort who had early-stage, untreated non-small cell lung cancer. A patient was chosen for TCR sequencing only when enough RNA was available from at least two tumor regions. The specimen was PBMCs, collected at surgery. The sequence came from a female donor with early-stage non-small cell lung cancer. The rearrangement joined TRBV6-4 to TRBJ1-1, and 11 junctional nucleotides match TRBD1. The CDR3 loop reads CASSGTGGVGSTEAFF. The DNA sequence is TGTGCCAGCAGTGGGACAGGGGGCGTCGGAAGCACTGAAGCTTTCTTT.